The 2 T cell receptor beta chains reported below all come from one sample, sequenced in a study of T-cell reconstitution after alpha-beta-depleted transplantation in children. The authors prepared the TCRbeta library with unique molecular identifiers. A single record per CDR3 protein comes from TCRdb applying MiXCR to the PCR reads. The table records 700,000 to 950,000 distinct CDR3 sequences, less than 20% of them present only once. The specimen was PBMCs, mostly from graft donor cells, collected 360 days after TCRalphabeta/CD19-depleted stem cell transplant. The receptor source for this set is a male patient younger than 18 who had a stem cell transplant for acute lymphoblastic leukemia, so the T cells may come from the graft donor.

This clonotype appeared a few times. The V call is TRBV10-3, the J call TRBJ2-7; D is undetermined. The CDR3 has 14 amino acids. Between the trimmed V and J ends, which lost 0 bases and 3 bases, there was a span of 9 bases. Germline CDR1 is ENHRY and CDR2 is SYGVKD. In DNA, the CDR3 is TGTGCCATCAGTGAGTCGATAGACTTCTACGAGCAGTACTTC. Its protein is CAISESIDFYEQYF.

The sample holds a few counts of this clonotype. V is TRBV20-1 and J is TRBJ2-3; TRBD2 matches at 7 bases. The CDR3 covers 13 residues. Per the germline V gene, CDR1 is DFQATT and CDR2 is SNEGSKA (reference sequence). J gave up 3 bases and V 3 bases, and 3 bases lay outside the gene matches. CDR3 DNA sequence: TGCAGTGCTAGTGCGGGAGTAACAGATACGCAGTATTTT. Its protein product is CSASAGVTDTQYF.